Listed below are T cell receptor beta chains from one sample, sequenced in a study of T cell responses to AZD1222 COVID-19 vaccine. Clones were sequenced by immunoSEQ multiplex PCR, and TCRdb holds only the in-frame ones, with some missing. Among approximately 140,000 clones listed, around 90% were seen once. Sequencing was performed on peripheral blood, taken 28 days after the second AZD1222 dose. The receptors stem from an adult who received the AZD1222 COVID-19 vaccine. Both conserved end residues are part of each CDR3. D genes are given only for firm matches. Size is stated for part of the rows, as once, few or many counts, or as a class when the clone is expanded.

DNA: TGTGCCAAAGACCGGACAATGAACACTGAAGCTTTCTTT; CDR3: CAKDRTMNTEAFF; D: .; V: TRBV19; size: .; J: TRBJ1-1
DNA: TGTGCCACCTCGGGAGGGTTTATTACCGGGGAGCTGTTTTTT; CDR3: CATSGGFITGELFF; D: TRBD2; V: TRBV15; size: .; J: TRBJ2-2
DNA: TGTGCCAGCAGTGAGGGGGTGGCCACCGGGGAGCTGTTTTTT; CDR3: CASSEGVATGELFF; D: .; V: TRBV2; size: .; J: TRBJ2-2
DNA: TGCGCCAGCAGCTTGGCCGGGGGGCTAGCGGGAGCCGGCTCTGGGGCCAACGTCCTGACTTTC; CDR3: CASSLAGGLAGAGSGANVLTF; D: TRBD2; V: TRBV5-1; size: once; J: TRBJ2-6
DNA: TGTGCCAGCAGCTGGGGACAGGGAAGCTCCTACGAGCAGTACTTC; CDR3: CASSWGQGSSYEQYF; D: TRBD1; V: TRBV5-5; size: .; J: TRBJ2-7
DNA: TGTGCCAGCAGTCCCCAGGGTAGCGGCTACACCTTC; CDR3: CASSPQGSGYTF; D: .; V: TRBV6-2/TRBV6-3; size: .; J: TRBJ1-2
DNA: TGTGCCAGCAGCTCGGAAGGACAGATACGAAACTATGGCTACACCTTC; CDR3: CASSSEGQIRNYGYTF; D: .; V: TRBV5-5; size: .; J: TRBJ1-2
DNA: TGCGCCAGCAGCTCTACTAGCGGGAGTTACGAGCAGTACTTC; CDR3: CASSSTSGSYEQYF; D: TRBD2; V: TRBV5-1; size: .; J: TRBJ2-7
DNA: TGTGCCAGCAGCTTAGGAGGGACAGGGTCAAATGAAGCTTTCTTT; CDR3: CASSLGGTGSNEAFF; D: TRBD1; V: TRBV7-9; size: .; J: TRBJ1-1
DNA: TGTGCCAGCAGCCACTATGGACACCAAGAGACCCAGTACTTC; CDR3: CASSHYGHQETQYF; D: .; V: TRBV11-2; size: .; J: TRBJ2-5
DNA: TGCGCCAGCAGCTTGGCCGGGAATGGATACAATGAGCAGTTCTTC; CDR3: CASSLAGNGYNEQFF; D: .; V: TRBV5-1; size: few; J: TRBJ2-1
DNA: TGTGCCAGCAGTTTATCCCAAGTTGGATACGAGCAGTACTTC; CDR3: CASSLSQVGYEQYF; D: .; V: TRBV27; size: .; J: TRBJ2-7
DNA: TGTGCCAGCAGCCCGGGACAGGGGAGGAGTGAGCAGTTCTTC; CDR3: CASSPGQGRSEQFF; D: TRBD1; V: TRBV6-5; size: .; J: TRBJ2-1
DNA: TGTGCCATCCGGAATAGCGGGAGGGACTCCTACAATGAGCAGTTCTTC; CDR3: CAIRNSGRDSYNEQFF; D: TRBD2; V: TRBV10-3; size: .; J: TRBJ2-1
DNA: TGTGCCAGCAGCTCCGGTACTAACAATGAGCAGTTCTTC; CDR3: CASSSGTNNEQFF; D: .; V: TRBV11-2; size: .; J: TRBJ2-1
DNA: TGTGCCAGCGGACCAGGACAGGGCATCTACGAGCAGTACTTC; CDR3: CASGPGQGIYEQYF; D: TRBD1; V: TRBV6-5; size: .; J: TRBJ2-7
DNA: TGCGCCAGCAGCCAAGAACAGCGGGAGGGTACCGGGGAGCTGTTTTTT; CDR3: CASSQEQREGTGELFF; D: TRBD2; V: TRBV4-1; size: once; J: TRBJ2-2
DNA: TGTGCCAGCAGCTTTAAAGGGTACAATGAGCAGTTCTTC; CDR3: CASSFKGYNEQFF; D: .; V: TRBV11-3; size: .; J: TRBJ2-1
DNA: TGTGCCAGCAGTGAGGGACAGGGGGCCCCCTACAATGAGCAGTTCTTC; CDR3: CASSEGQGAPYNEQFF; D: TRBD1; V: TRBV6-1; size: .; J: TRBJ2-1
DNA: TGTGCCAGCAGTCCCGACCTGGGCGACGAGCAGTACTTC; CDR3: CASSPDLGDEQYF; D: .; V: TRBV5-4; size: few; J: TRBJ2-7
DNA: TGTGCCAGCACCTCACTGGGGGGCGCCGGGGAGACCTCTGGGGCCAACGTCCTGACTTTC; CDR3: CASTSLGGAGETSGANVLTF; D: .; V: TRBV13; size: few; J: TRBJ2-6
DNA: TGTGCCAGTATGGGTGGTTCCTATGGCTACACCTTC; CDR3: CASMGGSYGYTF; D: .; V: TRBV19; size: .; J: TRBJ1-2
DNA: TGTGCCAGCAGCCTGACTAGCGGGAGGCGCAATGAGCAGTTCTTC; CDR3: CASSLTSGRRNEQFF; D: TRBD2; V: TRBV6-5; size: .; J: TRBJ2-1
DNA: TGTGCCAGCAGTCCACAGGGTGCTCATGGCTACACCTTC; CDR3: CASSPQGAHGYTF; D: .; V: TRBV27; size: .; J: TRBJ1-2
DNA: TGTGCCAGCAGTTACACCCTTCGAGTAGCGGGAGTTAATGAGCAGTTCTTC; CDR3: CASSYTLRVAGVNEQFF; D: TRBD2; V: TRBV6-2/TRBV6-3; size: .; J: TRBJ2-1
DNA: TGTGCCAGCAAGGCAGGGGCGTCCGGGGGTGGCTACACCTTC; CDR3: CASKAGASGGGYTF; D: .; V: TRBV2; size: .; J: TRBJ1-2
DNA: TGCGCCAGCGCCGGGACTAGCGGGAGTAGGGCAGATACGCAGTATTTT; CDR3: CASAGTSGSRADTQYF; D: TRBD2; V: TRBV10-1; size: .; J: TRBJ2-3
DNA: TGTGCCACCAGCAGACTCAATGAGCAGTTCTTC; CDR3: CATSRLNEQFF; D: .; V: TRBV15; size: .; J: TRBJ2-1
DNA: TGTGCCAGCAGCCACATTAGCGGGAGGGCCCTCGTCAATGAGCAGTTCTTC; CDR3: CASSHISGRALVNEQFF; D: TRBD2; V: TRBV7-7; size: .; J: TRBJ2-1
DNA: TGCGCCAGCAGAGACGGGACAGGGAACACTGAAGCTTTCTTT; CDR3: CASRDGTGNTEAFF; D: TRBD1; V: TRBV5-1; size: .; J: TRBJ1-1
DNA: TGTGCCTGGAAAAGTACCGGCCCGGGCTATGGCTACACCTTC; CDR3: CAWKSTGPGYGYTF; D: .; V: TRBV30; size: .; J: TRBJ1-2
DNA: TGCGCCAGCAGCCAACAGGCGAACACTGAAGCTTTCTTT; CDR3: CASSQQANTEAFF; D: .; V: TRBV10-2; size: .; J: TRBJ1-1
DNA: TGCGCCAGCAGCTTGGAGGGACAGTCACTTGAAGCTTTCTTT; CDR3: CASSLEGQSLEAFF; D: TRBD1; V: TRBV5-1; size: .; J: TRBJ1-1
DNA: TGTGCCAGCAGCTTGTATAGGAGCTCCTACGAGCAGTACTTC; CDR3: CASSLYRSSYEQYF; D: .; V: TRBV5-6; size: .; J: TRBJ2-7
DNA: TGTGCCACAGGACAGGGAAATCAGCCCCAGCATTTT; CDR3: CATGQGNQPQHF; D: TRBD1; V: TRBV24-1; size: .; J: TRBJ1-5
DNA: TGTGCCAGCAGCCGACAGGGAGCAAATTCACCCCTCCACTTT; CDR3: CASSRQGANSPLHF; D: TRBD1; V: TRBV6-5; size: .; J: TRBJ1-6
DNA: TGTGCCAGCAGCGTAACCCCTAGGGCTACAGATACGCAGTATTTT; CDR3: CASSVTPRATDTQYF; D: .; V: TRBV9; size: once; J: TRBJ2-3
DNA: TGTGCCACCAGTGATCCGCCTACTAAGAAAGGTTCGAGCGGGAGATGCTACGAGCAGTACTTC; CDR3: CATSDPPTKKGSSGRCYEQYF; D: TRBD2; V: TRBV24-1; size: .; J: TRBJ2-7
DNA: TGTGCCAGCAGTCGCAAAGGGGCCATAGGTACTAGTGCGCAGTACTTC; CDR3: CASSRKGAIGTSAQYF; D: .; V: TRBV2; size: .; J: TRBJ2-7
DNA: TGCGCCAGCAGCTTGTCGCACAACCTCTACCGACCCTCCTACAATGAGCAGTTCTTC; CDR3: CASSLSHNLYRPSYNEQFF; D: .; V: TRBV5-1; size: once; J: TRBJ2-1
DNA: TGTGCCAGCAGTCAGGGGAGCAATCAGCCCCAGCATTTT; CDR3: CASSQGSNQPQHF; D: .; V: TRBV2; size: .; J: TRBJ1-5
DNA: TGCAGCGTTGAGGGACTGGACAATGAGCAGTTCTTC; CDR3: CSVEGLDNEQFF; D: .; V: TRBV29-1; size: .; J: TRBJ2-1
DNA: TGTGCCAGCAGTTTATTGGGGACAGGGCTTTCGGGCTACACCTTC; CDR3: CASSLLGTGLSGYTF; D: TRBD1; V: TRBV27; size: .; J: TRBJ1-2
DNA: TGTGCCAGCAGCCAGCCCCGGGACAGGCCGTACGAGCAGTACTTC; CDR3: CASSQPRDRPYEQYF; D: TRBD1; V: TRBV3-1/TRBV3-2; size: .; J: TRBJ2-7
DNA: TGTGCCTGGAGTGTACAGGGGGCGTCGGGTGGCTACACCTTC; CDR3: CAWSVQGASGGYTF; D: TRBD1; V: TRBV30; size: .; J: TRBJ1-2
DNA: TGTGCCAGCAGACCCCCCCGCACTGAAGCTTTCTTT; CDR3: CASRPPRTEAFF; D: .; V: TRBV12-3/TRBV12-4; size: .; J: TRBJ1-1
DNA: TGTGCCAGCAGCGTCCGGGTCAACTATGGCTACACCTTC; CDR3: CASSVRVNYGYTF; D: .; V: TRBV9; size: .; J: TRBJ1-2
DNA: TGCAGCGTTGAAAGGGGGGGTTACGAGCAGTACTTC; CDR3: CSVERGGYEQYF; D: .; V: TRBV29-1; size: .; J: TRBJ2-7
DNA: TGCAGCAACCGGGACAGTGGTGGGACCCAGTACTTC; CDR3: CSNRDSGGTQYF; D: TRBD1; V: TRBV29-1; size: .; J: TRBJ2-5
DNA: TGCAGTGCTAGTTCTGCGACCGTCTACAATGAGCAGTTCTTC; CDR3: CSASSATVYNEQFF; D: .; V: TRBV20-1; size: .; J: TRBJ2-1
DNA: TGTGCCAGCAGTGAACGGGGGGCGGGAGGGCGCACCGGGGAGCTGTTTTTT; CDR3: CASSERGAGGRTGELFF; D: TRBD2; V: TRBV6-1; size: once; J: TRBJ2-2
DNA: TGTGCCAGCAGCCCTCGGGACAGGCGTAAGACAAATTCACCCCTCCACTTT; CDR3: CASSPRDRRKTNSPLHF; D: TRBD1; V: TRBV14; size: .; J: TRBJ1-6
DNA: TGTGCCAGTAGTATAAACAGCGGGATGAACACTGAAGCTTTCTTT; CDR3: CASSINSGMNTEAFF; D: .; V: TRBV19; size: once; J: TRBJ1-1
DNA: TGTGCCAGCTCACAAGTGATAGCGGGAAGTGGGAGTACGCAGTATTTT; CDR3: CASSQVIAGSGSTQYF; D: TRBD2; V: TRBV18; size: .; J: TRBJ2-3
DNA: TGTGCCACCAGCAGAGACGCTAGCACAGATACGCAGTATTTT; CDR3: CATSRDASTDTQYF; D: .; V: TRBV15; size: .; J: TRBJ2-3
DNA: TGTGCCTGGAGTCAGGACAGGGATGAAGCTTTCTTT; CDR3: CAWSQDRDEAFF; D: TRBD1; V: TRBV30; size: .; J: TRBJ1-1
DNA: TGTGCCAGCAGCCGACGGGACAGGGGGATGGAGACCCAGTACTTC; CDR3: CASSRRDRGMETQYF; D: TRBD1; V: TRBV7-9; size: .; J: TRBJ2-5